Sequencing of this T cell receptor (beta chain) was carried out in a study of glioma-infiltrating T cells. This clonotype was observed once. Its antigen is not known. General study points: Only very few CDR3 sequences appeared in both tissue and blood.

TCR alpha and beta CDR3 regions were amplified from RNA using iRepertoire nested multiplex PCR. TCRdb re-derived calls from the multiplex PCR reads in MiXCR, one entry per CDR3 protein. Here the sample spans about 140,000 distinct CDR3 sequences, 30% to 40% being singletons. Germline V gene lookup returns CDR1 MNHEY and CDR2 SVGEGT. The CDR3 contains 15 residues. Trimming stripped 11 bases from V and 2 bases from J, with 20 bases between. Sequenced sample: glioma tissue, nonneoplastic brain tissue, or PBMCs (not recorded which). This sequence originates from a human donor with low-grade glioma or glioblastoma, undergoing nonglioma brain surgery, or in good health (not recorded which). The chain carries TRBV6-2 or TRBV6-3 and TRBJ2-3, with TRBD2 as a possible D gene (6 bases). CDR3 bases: TGTGCCGTCAGGAGGGCTAGCCGAAACACAGATACGCAGTATTTT. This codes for CAVRRASRNTDTQYF.